This entry concerns a single TCR beta chain. As yet, its antigen is unknown. This entry comes from a study of cytomegalovirus exposure and HLA in healthy donors. General study findings and limits: Analysis was performed later, and it showed HLA-associated TCR beta chains to be more clonally expanded than equally common others. A missense DCLRE1C variant was associated with V- and J-gene trimming of TCR beta chains in a later analysis, and an independent cohort replicated the association. Segments of the TCR beta V type were, in most cases, productive about 87% or about 30% of the time in an earlier analysis.

The primer mix had 60 Vbeta and 13 Jbeta primers. Sequencing used immunoSEQ multiplex PCR; TCRdb keeps in-frame clones, though not all of them. The sample lists some 95,000 clones; just under 80% were seen once. Per germline, CDR1 SQVTM and CDR2 ANQGSEA. J lost 7 bases, V lost 6 bases, and 6 bases had no gene match. The CDR3 runs to 13 residues. The genes are TRBV29-1 and TRBJ2-1, with TRBD2 matching over 10 bases. The TCR originated in a woman between 40 and 55 years old in good health and CMV-seropositive. Sequencing was performed on PBMCs. CDR3 in amino acids: CSVYPSGSNEQFF. CDR3 bases: TGCAGCGTCTATCCTAGCGGGAGTAATGAGCAGTTCTTC.